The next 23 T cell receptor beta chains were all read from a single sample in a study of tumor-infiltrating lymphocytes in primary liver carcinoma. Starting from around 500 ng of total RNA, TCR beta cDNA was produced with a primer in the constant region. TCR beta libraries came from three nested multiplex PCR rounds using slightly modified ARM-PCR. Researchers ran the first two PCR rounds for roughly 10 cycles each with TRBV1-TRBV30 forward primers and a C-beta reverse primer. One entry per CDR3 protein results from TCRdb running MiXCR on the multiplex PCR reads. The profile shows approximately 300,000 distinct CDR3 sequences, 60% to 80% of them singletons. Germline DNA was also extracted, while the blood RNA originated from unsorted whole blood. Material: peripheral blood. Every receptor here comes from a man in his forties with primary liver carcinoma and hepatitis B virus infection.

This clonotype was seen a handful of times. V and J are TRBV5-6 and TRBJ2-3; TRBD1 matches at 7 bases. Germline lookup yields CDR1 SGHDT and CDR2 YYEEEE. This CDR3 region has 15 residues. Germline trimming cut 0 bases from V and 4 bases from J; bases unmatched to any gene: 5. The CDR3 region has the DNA TGTGCCAGCAGCTTGGTAGGGGGCAGCGCAGATACGCAGTATTTT. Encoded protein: CASSLVGGSADTQYF.

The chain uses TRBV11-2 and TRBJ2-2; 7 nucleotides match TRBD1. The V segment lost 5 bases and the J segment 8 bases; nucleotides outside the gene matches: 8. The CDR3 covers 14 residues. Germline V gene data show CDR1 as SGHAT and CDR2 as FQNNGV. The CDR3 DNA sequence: TGTGCCAGCAGCCCTGGACAGGTCGGTGGGGAGCTGTTTTTT. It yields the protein CASSPGQVGGELFF. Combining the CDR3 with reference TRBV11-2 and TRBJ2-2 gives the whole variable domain EAGVAQSPRYKIIEKRQSVAFWCNPISGHATLYWYQQILGQGPKLLIQFQNNGVVDDSQLPKDRFSAERLKGVDSTLKIQPAKLEDSAVYLCASSPGQVGGELFFGEGSRLTVL.

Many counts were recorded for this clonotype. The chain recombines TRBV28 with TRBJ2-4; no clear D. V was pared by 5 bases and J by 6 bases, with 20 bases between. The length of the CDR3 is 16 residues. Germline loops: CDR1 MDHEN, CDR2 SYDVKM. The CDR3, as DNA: TGTGCCAGCAGTCCCCTGGTGTCCGATACTCTAAACATTCAGTACTTC. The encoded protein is CASSPLVSDTLNIQYF. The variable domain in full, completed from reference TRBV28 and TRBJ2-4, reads DVKVTQSSRYLVKRTGEKVFLECVQDMDHENMFWYRQDPGLGLRLIYFSYDVKMKEKGDIPEGYSVSREKKERFSLILESASTNQTSMYLCASSPLVSDTLNIQYFGAGTRLSVL.

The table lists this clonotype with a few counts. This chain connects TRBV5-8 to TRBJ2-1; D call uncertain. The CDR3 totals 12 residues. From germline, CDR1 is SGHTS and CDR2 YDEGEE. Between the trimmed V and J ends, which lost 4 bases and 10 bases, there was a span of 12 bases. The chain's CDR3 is CASSPRPQEQFF. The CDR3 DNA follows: TGTGCCAGCAGCCCTAGACCTCAGGAGCAGTTCTTC. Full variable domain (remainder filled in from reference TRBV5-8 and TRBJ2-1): EAGVTQSPTHLIKTRGQQATLRCSPISGHTSVYWYQQALGLGLQFLLWYDEGEERNRGNFPPRFSGRQFPNYSSELNVNALELEDSALYLCASSPRPQEQFFGPGTRLTVL.

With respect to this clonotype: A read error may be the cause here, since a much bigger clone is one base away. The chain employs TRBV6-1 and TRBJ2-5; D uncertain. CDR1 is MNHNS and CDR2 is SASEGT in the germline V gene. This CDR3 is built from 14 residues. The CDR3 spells CAIGRSPIRESQYF. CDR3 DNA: TGTGCCATCGGTAGAAGCCCCATACGAGAGTCCCAGTACTTC.

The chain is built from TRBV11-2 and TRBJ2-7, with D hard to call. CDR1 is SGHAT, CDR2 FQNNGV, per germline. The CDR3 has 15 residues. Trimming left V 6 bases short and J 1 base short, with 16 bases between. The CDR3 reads CASSLISTESYEQYF. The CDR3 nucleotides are TGTGCCAGCAGTTTAATTTCGACGGAGTCCTACGAGCAGTACTTC. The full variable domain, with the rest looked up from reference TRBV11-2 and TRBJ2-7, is EAGVAQSPRYKIIEKRQSVAFWCNPISGHATLYWYQQILGQGPKLLIQFQNNGVVDDSQLPKDRFSAERLKGVDSTLKIQPAKLEDSAVYLCASSLISTESYEQYFGPGTRLTVT.

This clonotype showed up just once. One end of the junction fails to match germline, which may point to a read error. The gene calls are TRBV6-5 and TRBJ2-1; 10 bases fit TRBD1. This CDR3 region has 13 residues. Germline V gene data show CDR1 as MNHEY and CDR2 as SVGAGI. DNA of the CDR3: TGTCCCAGCAGTGTGGACAGGGGGAGTGAGCAGTTCTTC. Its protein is CPSSVDRGSEQFF.

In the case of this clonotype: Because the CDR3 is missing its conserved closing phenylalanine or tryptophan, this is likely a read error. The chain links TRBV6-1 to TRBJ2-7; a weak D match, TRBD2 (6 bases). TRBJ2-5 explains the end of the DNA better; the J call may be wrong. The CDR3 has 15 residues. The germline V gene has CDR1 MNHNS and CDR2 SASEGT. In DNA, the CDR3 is TGTGCCAGCAGGTCAGAATCGGACTATCAAGAGACCCAGTACTCC. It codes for CASRSESDYQETQYS.

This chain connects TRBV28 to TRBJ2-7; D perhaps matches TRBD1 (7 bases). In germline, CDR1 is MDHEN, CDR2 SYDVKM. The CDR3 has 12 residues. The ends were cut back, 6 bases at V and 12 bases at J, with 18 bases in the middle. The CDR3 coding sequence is TGTGCCAGCAGACCTCTCCAGGGGGGTCTGTACTTC. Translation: CASRPLQGGLYF.

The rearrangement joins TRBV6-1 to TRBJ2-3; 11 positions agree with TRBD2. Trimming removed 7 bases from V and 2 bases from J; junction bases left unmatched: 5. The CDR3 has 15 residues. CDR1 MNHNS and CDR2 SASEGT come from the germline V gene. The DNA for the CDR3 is TGTGCCAGCAACCTAGCGGGAGGAAACACAGATACGCAGTATTTT. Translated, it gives CASNLAGGNTDTQYF.

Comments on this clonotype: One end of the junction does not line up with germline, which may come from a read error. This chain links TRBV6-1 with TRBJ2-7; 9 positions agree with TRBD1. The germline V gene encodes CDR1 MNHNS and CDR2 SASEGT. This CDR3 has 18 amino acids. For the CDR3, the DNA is TGCGCCAGCAGTGAAACCTGGGGAGGACAGGGGAGGAACTACGAGCAGTACTTC. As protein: CASSETWGGQGRNYEQYF.

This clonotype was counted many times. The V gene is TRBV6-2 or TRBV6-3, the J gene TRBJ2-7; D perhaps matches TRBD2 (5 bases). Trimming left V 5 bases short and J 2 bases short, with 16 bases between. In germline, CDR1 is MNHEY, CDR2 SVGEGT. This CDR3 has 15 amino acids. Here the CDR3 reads CASSQPGFTTYEQYF. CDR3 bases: TGTGCCAGCAGTCAACCGGGATTTACAACCTACGAGCAGTACTTC.

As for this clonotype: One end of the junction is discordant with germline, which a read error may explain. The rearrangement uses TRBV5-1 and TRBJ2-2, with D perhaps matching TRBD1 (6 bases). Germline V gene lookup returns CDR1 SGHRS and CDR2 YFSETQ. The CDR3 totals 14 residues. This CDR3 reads CTSSEQGPTGELFF. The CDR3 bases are TGCACCAGCAGCGAACAGGGACCCACCGGGGAGCTGTTTTTT.

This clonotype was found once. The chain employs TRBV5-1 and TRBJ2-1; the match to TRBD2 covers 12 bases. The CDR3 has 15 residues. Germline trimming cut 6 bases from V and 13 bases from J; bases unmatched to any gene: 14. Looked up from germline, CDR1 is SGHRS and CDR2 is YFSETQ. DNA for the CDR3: TGCGCCAGCATCCGACTAGCGGGAGATGTGAGTGAACAGTTCTTC. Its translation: CASIRLAGDVSEQFF.

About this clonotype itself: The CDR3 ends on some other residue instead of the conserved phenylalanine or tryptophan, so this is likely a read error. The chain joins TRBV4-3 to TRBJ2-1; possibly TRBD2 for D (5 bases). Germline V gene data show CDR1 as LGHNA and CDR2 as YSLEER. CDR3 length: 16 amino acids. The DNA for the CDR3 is TGCACCAGCAGCCAAGTGGGATCAACCGGGGACAATGAGCAGTTCATC. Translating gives CTSSQVGSTGDNEQFI.

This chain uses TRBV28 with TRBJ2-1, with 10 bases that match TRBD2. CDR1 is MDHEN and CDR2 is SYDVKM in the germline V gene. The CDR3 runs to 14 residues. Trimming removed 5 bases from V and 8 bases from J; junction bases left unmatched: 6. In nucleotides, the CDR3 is TGTGCCAGCAGTCCCGCTAGCGGGAGATATGAGCAGTTCTTC. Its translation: CASSPASGRYEQFF. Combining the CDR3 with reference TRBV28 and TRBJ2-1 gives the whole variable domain DVKVTQSSRYLVKRTGEKVFLECVQDMDHENMFWYRQDPGLGLRLIYFSYDVKMKEKGDIPEGYSVSREKKERFSLILESASTNQTSMYLCASSPASGRYEQFFGPGTRLTVL.

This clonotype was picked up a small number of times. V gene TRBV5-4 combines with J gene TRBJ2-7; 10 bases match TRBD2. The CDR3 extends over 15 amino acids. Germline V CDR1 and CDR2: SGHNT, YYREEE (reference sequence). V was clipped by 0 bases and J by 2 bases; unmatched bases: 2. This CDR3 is CASSLGLAGPYEQYF. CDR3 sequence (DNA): TGTGCCAGCAGCTTGGGACTAGCGGGCCCCTACGAGCAGTACTTC.

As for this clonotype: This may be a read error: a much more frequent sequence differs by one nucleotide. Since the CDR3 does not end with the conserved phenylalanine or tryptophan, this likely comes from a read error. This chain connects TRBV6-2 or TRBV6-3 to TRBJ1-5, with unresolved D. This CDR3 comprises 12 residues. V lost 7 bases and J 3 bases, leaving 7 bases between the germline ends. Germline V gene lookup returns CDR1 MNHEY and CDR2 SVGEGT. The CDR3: CASNRLNQPQHS. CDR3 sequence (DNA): TGTGCCAGCAATAGGCTCAATCAGCCCCAGCATTCT.

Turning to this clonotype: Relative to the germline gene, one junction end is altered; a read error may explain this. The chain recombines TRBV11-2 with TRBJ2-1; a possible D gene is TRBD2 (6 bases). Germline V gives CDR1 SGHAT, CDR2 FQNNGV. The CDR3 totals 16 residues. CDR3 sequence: CANSLSGHGFYNEQFF. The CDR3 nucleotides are TGTGCCAACAGCCTTAGCGGACATGGGTTCTACAATGAGCAGTTCTTC.

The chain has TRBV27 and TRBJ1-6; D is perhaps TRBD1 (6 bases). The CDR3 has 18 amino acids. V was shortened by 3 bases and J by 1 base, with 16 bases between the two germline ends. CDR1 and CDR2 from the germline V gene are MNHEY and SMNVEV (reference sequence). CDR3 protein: CASSFPRRRGSYNSPLHF. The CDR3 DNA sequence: TGTGCCAGCAGTTTCCCGCGACGAAGGGGGTCCTATAATTCACCCCTCCACTTT.

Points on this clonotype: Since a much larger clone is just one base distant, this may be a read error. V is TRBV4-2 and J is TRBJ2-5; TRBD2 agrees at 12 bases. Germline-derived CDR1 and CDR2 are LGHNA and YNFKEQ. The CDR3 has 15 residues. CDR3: CTSSRLAGVVETQYF. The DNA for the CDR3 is TGTACCAGCAGCAGACTAGCGGGAGTGGTGGAGACCCAGTACTTC.

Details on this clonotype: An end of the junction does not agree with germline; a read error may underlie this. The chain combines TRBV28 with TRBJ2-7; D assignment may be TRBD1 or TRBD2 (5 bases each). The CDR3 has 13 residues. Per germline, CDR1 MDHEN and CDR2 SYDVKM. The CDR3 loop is CASTGPTNYEKYF. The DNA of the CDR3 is TGTGCCAGCACGGGACCGACAAACTACGAGAAGTACTTC.

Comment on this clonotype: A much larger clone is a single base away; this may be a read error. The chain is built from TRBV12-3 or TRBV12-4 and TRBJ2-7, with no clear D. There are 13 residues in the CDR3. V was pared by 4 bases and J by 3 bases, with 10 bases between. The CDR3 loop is CASSYMAFYEQYF. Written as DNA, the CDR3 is TGTGCCAGCAGTTATATGGCTTTCTACGAGCAGTACTTC.